This T cell receptor (beta chain) was retrieved from a study of blood T cell repertoires in COVID-19. This CDR3 spans 15 amino acids. Per germline, CDR1 MNHNY and CDR2 SVGAGI (reference sequence). V shed 6 bases, J shed 9 bases, and the junction held 8 bases outside the gene matches. In the original processing: Counts of nucleated cells, estimated from reference gene primer amplification, were obtained. Sequencing used immunoSEQ multiplex PCR; TCRdb keeps in-frame clones, though not all of them. The V and J calls and clone size were taken over from that table, and D and trimming were inferred from the DNA. The sample lists 98,000 or so clones, about two thirds occurring once.

Sequenced input: peripheral blood. The receptor comes from a woman between 40 and 55 years old with acute or convalescent COVID-19. The chain employs TRBV6-6 and TRBJ1-6; 10 bases line up with TRBD1. In nucleotides, the CDR3 is TGTGCCAGCAGACCCGGACAGGGGGGGAGTTCACCCCTCCACTTT. Protein: CASRPGQGGSSPLHF.